These 7 T cell receptor beta chains were sequenced from one sample in a study of molecular identifiers for immune sequencing clone quantification. TCRdb called the PCR reads again in MiXCR, with one record for every CDR3 protein. The data contain roughly 93,000 distinct CDR3 sequences, approximately 23% of them singletons. Sequences were obtained from naive CD8+ T cells from blood, with Jurkat cell RNA spiked in. This sample's subset: FACS-sorted CD8+CD4-CCR7+CD45RA+ naive T cells. Receptors originate from a human donor in good health. Some libraries in this study had Jurkat cell RNA spiked in.

On this clonotype itself: This may stem from a read error, because a much larger clone lies one nucleotide away. The rearrangement uses TRBV27 and TRBJ1-5; no clear D. This CDR3 is 13 amino acids long. Germline V gene data show CDR1 as MNHEY and CDR2 as SMNVEV (reference sequence). Trimming cost V 1 base and J 4 bases, with 5 bases left between them. The CDR3 region is CASSLWSNQPQHF. DNA of the CDR3: TGTGCCAGCAGTTTATGGTCGAATCAGCCCCAGCATTTT.

This clonotype came up many times. The chain carries TRBV29-1 and TRBJ2-7; possible D gene TRBD1, 5 bases. The CDR3 covers 12 residues. The V and J ends lost 4 bases and 1 base respectively, with 8 bases between them. Germline V gene lookup returns CDR1 SQVTM and CDR2 ANQGSEA. The CDR3 DNA is TGCAGCGTTGTAGGGGATTCCTACGAGCAGTACTTC. This sequence encodes CSVVGDSYEQYF.

In this sample, this clonotype turned up many times. The gene calls are TRBV5-1 and TRBJ2-3; TRBD2 matches at 9 bases. V dropped 2 bases and J dropped 2; count of bases not matched to a gene: 3. Germline V gives CDR1 SGHRS, CDR2 YFSETQ. This CDR3 is built from 15 residues. The CDR3 protein is CASSFSGGATDTQYF. CDR3 bases: TGCGCCAGCAGCTTTAGCGGGGGAGCCACAGATACGCAGTATTTT.

A note on this clonotype: A much larger clonotype is one base distant, so this may be a read error. The gene calls are TRBV28 and TRBJ2-7; 7 nucleotides align to TRBD1. Germline V gives CDR1 MDHEN, CDR2 SYDVKM. The CDR3 has 14 amino acids. The V gene end was trimmed by 8 bases and the J gene end by 1 base; junction bases not matched to a gene: 8. CDR3 in DNA: TGTGCCAGCGGCTCCGGGACAGAGTCCTACGAGCAGTACTTC. It codes for CASGSGTESYEQYF.

This clonotype was seen more than once but under ten times. V and J are TRBV28 and TRBJ1-3; D ambiguous. Germline loops: CDR1 MDHEN, CDR2 SYDVKM. There are 14 residues in the CDR3. V was shortened by 5 bases and J by 0 bases, with 8 bases between the two germline ends. The CDR3 bases are TGTGCCAGCAGTGAAGGGTCCTCTGGAAACACCATATATTTT. Translating gives CASSEGSSGNTIYF.

This clonotype was counted a few times. The CDR3 here is CASSVAPGGNEQFF. The CDR3 DNA is TGTGCCAGCAGCGTAGCACCTGGGGGCAATGAGCAGTTCTTC. The chain is built from TRBV9 and TRBJ2-1; D tentatively fits TRBD1 or TRBD2 (5 bases each). The CDR3 runs 14 residues. Per germline, CDR1 SGDLS and CDR2 YYNGEE. V lost 0 bases and J 6 bases, leaving 10 bases between the germline ends. The full variable domain, with the rest looked up from reference TRBV9 and TRBJ2-1, is DSGVTQTPKHLITATGQRVTLRCSPRSGDLSVYWYQQSLDQGLQFLIQYYNGEERAKGNILERFSAQQFPDLHSELNLSSLELGDSALYFCASSVAPGGNEQFFGPGTRLTVL.

The chain recombines TRBV6-2 or TRBV6-3 with TRBJ2-7; 9 nucleotides agree with TRBD1. This CDR3 region has 16 residues. Looked up from germline, CDR1 is MNHEY and CDR2 is SVGEGT. Trimming removed 6 bases from V and 2 bases from J; junction bases left unmatched: 11. CDR3 DNA sequence: TGTGCCAGCAGCAAACCTAAGGGACAGGGCCCCTACGAGCAGTACTTC. It yields the protein CASSKPKGQGPYEQYF.